This record covers a single TCR beta chain. Measured with immunoSEQ multiplex PCR; TCRdb has only the in-frame clones, and not every one. The sample includes 5,000 to 7,500 clones, about two thirds seen only once; the top ten take 8.5% to 10%. Germline V gives CDR1 MDHEN, CDR2 SYDVKM. This CDR3 is built from 14 residues. V shed 6 bases and J 5 bases; nucleotides not matched to a gene: 7. This record belongs to a study of T cell repertoires in ileal Crohn's disease. The wider study: Less than 45% were active smokers at surgery; median disease duration was 7.9 years. Every patient was operated on for stricturing (roughly 60%) or penetrating (approximately 40%) complications.

Sequenced material: ileal tissue. The rearrangement uses TRBV28 and TRBJ1-5, with TRBD1 matching over 7 bases. This TCR was recovered from an adult with Crohn's disease. CDR3 region: CASSLGGRDQPQHF. For the CDR3, the DNA is TGTGCCAGCAGCCTAGGGGGCCGCGATCAGCCCCAGCATTTT.